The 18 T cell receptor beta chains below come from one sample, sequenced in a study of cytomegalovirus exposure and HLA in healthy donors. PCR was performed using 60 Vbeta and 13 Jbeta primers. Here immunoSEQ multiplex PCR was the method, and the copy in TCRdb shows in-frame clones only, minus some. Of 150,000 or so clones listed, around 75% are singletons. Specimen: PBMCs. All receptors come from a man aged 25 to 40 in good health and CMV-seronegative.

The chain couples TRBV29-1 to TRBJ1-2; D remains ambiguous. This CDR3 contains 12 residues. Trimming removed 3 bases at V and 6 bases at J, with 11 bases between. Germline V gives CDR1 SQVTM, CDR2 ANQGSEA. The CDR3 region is CSVEGQANGYTF. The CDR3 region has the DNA TGCAGCGTTGAGGGCCAGGCTAATGGCTACACCTTC.

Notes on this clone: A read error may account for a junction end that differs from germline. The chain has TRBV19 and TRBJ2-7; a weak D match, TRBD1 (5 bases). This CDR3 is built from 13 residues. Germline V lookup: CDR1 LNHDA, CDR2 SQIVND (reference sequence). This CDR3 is CAISFPQGTEQYF. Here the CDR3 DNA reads TGTGCCATTAGTTTCCCGCAGGGCACCGAGCAGTACTTC.

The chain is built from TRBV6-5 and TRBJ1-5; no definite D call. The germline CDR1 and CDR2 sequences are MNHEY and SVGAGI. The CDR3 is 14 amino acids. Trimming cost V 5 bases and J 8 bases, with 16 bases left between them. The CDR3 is CASSAIRGLEPQHF. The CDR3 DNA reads TGTGCCAGCAGTGCGATTCGTGGTTTGGAGCCCCAGCATTTT.

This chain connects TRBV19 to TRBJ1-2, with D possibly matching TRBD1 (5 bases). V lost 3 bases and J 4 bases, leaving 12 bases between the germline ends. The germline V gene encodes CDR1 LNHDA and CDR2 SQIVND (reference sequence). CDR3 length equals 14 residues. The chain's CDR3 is CASSINGAFYGYTF. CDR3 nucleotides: TGTGCCAGTAGTATTAATGGGGCCTTCTATGGCTACACCTTC.

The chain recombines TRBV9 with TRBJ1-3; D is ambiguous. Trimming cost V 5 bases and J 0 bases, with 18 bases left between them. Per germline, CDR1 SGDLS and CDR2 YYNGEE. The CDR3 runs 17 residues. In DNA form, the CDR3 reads TGTGCCAGCAGTGAGGGCCCTTCCATATACTCTGGAAACACCATATATTTT. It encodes CASSEGPSIYSGNTIYF.

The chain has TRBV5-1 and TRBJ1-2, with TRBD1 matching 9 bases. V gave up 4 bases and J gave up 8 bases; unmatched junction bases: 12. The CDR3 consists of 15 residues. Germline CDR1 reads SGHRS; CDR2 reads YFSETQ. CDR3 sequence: CASSLEQGAMRGYTF. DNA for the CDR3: TGCGCCAGCAGCCTAGAACAGGGGGCCATGAGAGGCTACACCTTC.

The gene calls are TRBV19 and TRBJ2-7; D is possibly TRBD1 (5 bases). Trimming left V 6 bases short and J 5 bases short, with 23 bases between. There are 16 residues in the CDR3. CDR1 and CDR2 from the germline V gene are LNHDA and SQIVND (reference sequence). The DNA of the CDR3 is TGTGCCAGTAGAGATAATGGGGCCAGGGCGAGCGACGAGCAGTACTTC. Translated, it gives CASRDNGARASDEQYF.

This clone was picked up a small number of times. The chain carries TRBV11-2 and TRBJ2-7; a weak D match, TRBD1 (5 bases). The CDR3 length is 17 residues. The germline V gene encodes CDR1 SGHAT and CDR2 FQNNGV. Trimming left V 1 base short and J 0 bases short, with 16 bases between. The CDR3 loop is CASSLVGQILSSYEQYF. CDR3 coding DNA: TGTGCCAGCAGCTTAGTAGGACAAATCCTAAGCTCCTACGAGCAGTACTTC.

The DNA of the CDR3 is TGTGCCAGCAGCGTAGGTCAGGGCGAACCAGGAAACACCATATATTTT. It codes for CASSVGQGEPGNTIYF. The chain has TRBV9 and TRBJ1-3, with D possibly being TRBD1 (5 bases). Germline V gene data show CDR1 as SGDLS and CDR2 as YYNGEE. This CDR3 comprises 16 residues. The V end lost 0 bases, the J end lost 4 bases, and 14 bases lay between the germline ends.

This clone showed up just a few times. The CDR3 is CASINRGWETQYF. The CDR3 DNA follows: TGCGCCAGCATTAACAGGGGTTGGGAGACCCAGTACTTC. J is TRBJ2-5 and V is TRBV5-1; 7 bases fit TRBD1. The CDR3 totals 13 residues. CDR1 and CDR2 from the germline V gene are SGHRS and YFSETQ. After removal of 6 bases from V and 5 bases from J, the junction contained 7 bases not matched to a gene.

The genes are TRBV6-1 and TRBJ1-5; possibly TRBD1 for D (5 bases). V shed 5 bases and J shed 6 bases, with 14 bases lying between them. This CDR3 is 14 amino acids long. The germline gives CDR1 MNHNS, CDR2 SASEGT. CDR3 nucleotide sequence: TGTGCCAGCAGTTTGAAGGGGTCCGGTCAGCCCCAGCATTTT. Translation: CASSLKGSGQPQHF.

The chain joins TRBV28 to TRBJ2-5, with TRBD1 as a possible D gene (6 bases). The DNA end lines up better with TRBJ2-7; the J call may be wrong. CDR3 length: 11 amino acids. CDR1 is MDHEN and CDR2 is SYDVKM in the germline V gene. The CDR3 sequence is CASSSGDEQYF. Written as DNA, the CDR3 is TGTGCCAGCAGTTCAGGGGACGAGCAGTACTTC.

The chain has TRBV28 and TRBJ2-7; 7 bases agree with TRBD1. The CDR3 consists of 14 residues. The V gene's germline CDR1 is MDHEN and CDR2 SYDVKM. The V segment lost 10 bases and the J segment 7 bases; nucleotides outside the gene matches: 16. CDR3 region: CATQVTGSRPEQYF. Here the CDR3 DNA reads TGTGCCACCCAGGTGACAGGGAGCCGACCTGAGCAGTACTTC.

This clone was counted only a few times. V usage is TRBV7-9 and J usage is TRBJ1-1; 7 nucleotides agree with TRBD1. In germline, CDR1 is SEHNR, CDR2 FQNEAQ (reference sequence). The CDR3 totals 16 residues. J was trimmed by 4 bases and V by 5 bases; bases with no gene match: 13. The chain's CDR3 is CASSDLGGQGGTEAFF. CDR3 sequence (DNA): TGTGCCAGCAGCGATCTCGGAGGGCAGGGGGGCACTGAAGCTTTCTTT.

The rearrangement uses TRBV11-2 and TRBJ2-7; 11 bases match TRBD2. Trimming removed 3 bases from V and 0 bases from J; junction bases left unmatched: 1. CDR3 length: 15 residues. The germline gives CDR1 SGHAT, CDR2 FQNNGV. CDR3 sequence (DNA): TGTGCCAGCAGCTTTACTAGCGGGAGCTCCTACGAGCAGTACTTC. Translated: CASSFTSGSSYEQYF.

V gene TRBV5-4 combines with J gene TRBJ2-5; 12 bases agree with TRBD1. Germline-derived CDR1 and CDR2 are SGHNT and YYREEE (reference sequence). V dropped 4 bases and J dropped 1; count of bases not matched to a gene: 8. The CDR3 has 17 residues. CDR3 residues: CASSGRGTGGFQETQYF. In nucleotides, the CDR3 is TGTGCCAGCAGCGGACGAGGGACAGGGGGCTTCCAAGAGACCCAGTACTTC.

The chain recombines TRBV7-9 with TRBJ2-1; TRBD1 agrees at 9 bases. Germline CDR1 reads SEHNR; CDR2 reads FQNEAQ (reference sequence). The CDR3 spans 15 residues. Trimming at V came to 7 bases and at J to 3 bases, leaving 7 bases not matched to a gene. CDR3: CASIPQGADYNEQFF. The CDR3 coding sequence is TGTGCCAGCATCCCACAGGGGGCCGACTACAATGAGCAGTTCTTC.

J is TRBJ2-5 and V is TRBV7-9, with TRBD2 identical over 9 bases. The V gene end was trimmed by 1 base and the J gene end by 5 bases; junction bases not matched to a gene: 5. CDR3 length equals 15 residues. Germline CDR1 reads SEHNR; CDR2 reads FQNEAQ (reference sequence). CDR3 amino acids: CASSLVATSGETQYF. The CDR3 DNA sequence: TGTGCCAGCAGCTTAGTGGCTACTAGCGGGGAGACCCAGTACTTC.